These 20 T cell receptor beta chains were sequenced from one sample in a study of blood T cells in healthy people across ages. It was with a sample-barcoded 5' primer and a J-beta primer mix that a second PCR of roughly 7 to 12 cycles was run. TCRdb independently ran MiXCR on the 5' RACE reads; one entry per CDR3 protein. The sample shows more than 1.4 million distinct CDR3 sequences, around 42% of them seen only once. Material for sequencing was blood. These receptors originate from a woman aged 18-29 years in good health.

The sample holds many counts of this clonotype. The V and J genes are TRBV20-1 and TRBJ2-7; D is undetermined. V shed 3 bases and J shed 0 bases, with 12 bases lying between them. Germline V gene lookup returns CDR1 DFQATT and CDR2 SNEGSKA (reference sequence). This CDR3 has 14 residues. CDR3 DNA: TGCAGTGCTAGGCCGTCTCCCGACTCCTACGAGCAGTACTTC. Amino acids: CSARPSPDSYEQYF.

The CDR3 is CASTRASGAGELFF. The CDR3 DNA reads TGTGCCAGCACAAGGGCTAGCGGGGCCGGGGAGCTGTTTTTT. The V gene is TRBV9, the J gene TRBJ2-2; 9 positions agree with TRBD2. CDR1 is SGDLS, CDR2 YYNGEE, per germline. This CDR3 contains 14 residues. The V gene end was trimmed by 6 bases and the J gene end by 6 bases; junction bases not matched to a gene: 6.

V and J are TRBV7-9 and TRBJ2-5, with 9 bases identical to TRBD2. The ends lost 5 bases at V and 6 bases at J; junction bases unmatched: 10. CDR1 is SEHNR, CDR2 FQNEAQ, per germline (reference sequence). The CDR3 spans 15 residues. Here the CDR3 reads CASSTTGLAVKTQYF. As DNA, the CDR3 is TGTGCCAGCAGCACGACGGGACTAGCTGTGAAGACCCAGTACTTC.

V gene TRBV2 combines with J gene TRBJ2-7; D gene unclear. Germline V CDR1 and CDR2: SNHLY, FYNNEI. The germline V and J ends were trimmed by 3 bases and 0 bases, with 9 bases remaining between them. This CDR3 spans 14 amino acids. CDR3 bases: TGTGCCAGCAGTGACCCCCGAATCTCCTACGAGCAGTACTTC. Amino acid sequence: CASSDPRISYEQYF.

The chain has TRBV7-8 and TRBJ2-1; the D is unclear. The CDR3 contains 12 residues. In germline, CDR1 is SGHVS, CDR2 FQNEAQ. V was clipped by 0 bases and J by 10 bases, with 7 bases between them. DNA for the CDR3: TGTGCCAGCAGCTTAGCGCGAACAGAGCAGTTCTTC. Protein product: CASSLARTEQFF.

This clonotype appeared a single time. A much larger clonotype is one base distant, so this may be a read error. This chain joins TRBV7-9 and TRBJ2-4, with D tentatively TRBD1 (6 bases). Matching the DNA end better, TRBJ2-7 makes the J call doubtful. The length of the CDR3 is 13 residues. From germline, CDR1 is SEHNR and CDR2 FQNEAQ (reference sequence). The CDR3 here is CASSVAGASEQYF. CDR3 in DNA: TGTGCCAGCAGCGTGGCAGGGGCCTCCGAGCAGTACTTC.

The chain uses TRBV5-1 and TRBJ2-7; 9 bases are a match to TRBD2. Trimming removed 4 bases from V and 7 bases from J; junction bases left unmatched: 15. The CDR3 consists of 16 residues. Per the germline V gene, CDR1 is SGHRS and CDR2 is YFSETQ. In nucleotides, the CDR3 is TGCGCCAGCAGCGCGCGGGGGGGCTTAATGGATAGTGAGCAGTACTTC. It translates to CASSARGGLMDSEQYF.

J is TRBJ1-4 and V is TRBV6-1; D possibly corresponds to TRBD1 (5 bases). Germline loops: CDR1 MNHNS, CDR2 SASEGT. V was pared by 6 bases and J by 7 bases, with 12 bases between. The CDR3 loop spans 13 amino acids. This CDR3 is CASSGHRGEKLFF. The CDR3 DNA sequence: TGTGCCAGCAGCGGACACCGGGGTGAAAAACTGTTTTTT.

This clonotype has a handful of counts. This sequence joins TRBV20-1 and TRBJ2-2; possibly TRBD2 for D (6 bases). This CDR3 spans 15 amino acids. In germline, CDR1 is DFQATT, CDR2 SNEGSKA (reference sequence). The V end was cut by 4 bases, the J end by 3 bases, with 15 bases between. The chain's CDR3 is CSANLPGAHTGELFF. The DNA of the CDR3 is TGCAGTGCTAACCTTCCGGGAGCCCACACCGGGGAGCTGTTTTTT.

The rearrangement links TRBV20-1 to TRBJ2-4; D is undetermined. The J call may be mistaken, given a closer DNA end match to TRBJ2-7. This CDR3 is 11 amino acids long. Germline CDR1 reads DFQATT; CDR2 reads SNEGSKA (reference sequence). CDR3 loop: CSAPLSYEQYF. In DNA form, the CDR3 reads TGCAGTGCCCCCCTGTCCTACGAGCAGTACTTC.

This clonotype occurred a few times. The chain joins TRBV20-1 to TRBJ2-7; a possible D gene is TRBD1 (6 bases). V shed 0 bases and J shed 2 bases, with 11 bases lying between them. In germline, CDR1 is DFQATT, CDR2 SNEGSKA (reference sequence). The CDR3 runs to 14 residues. CDR3 nucleotide sequence: TGCAGTGCTAGAGACACAGGGATGCCCTACGAGCAGTACTTC. It translates to CSARDTGMPYEQYF.

The chain carries TRBV10-3 and TRBJ1-1; the match to TRBD1 covers 7 bases. The CDR3 covers 13 residues. Trimming cost V 7 bases and J 3 bases; bases outside gene matches: 5. Per germline, CDR1 ENHRY and CDR2 SYGVKD. The CDR3 DNA reads as TGTGCCATCACTTCTACAGGGGACACTGAAGCTTTCTTT. This gives the protein CAITSTGDTEAFF.

A few counts support this clonotype. V usage is TRBV20-1 and J usage is TRBJ2-7; the match to TRBD1 covers 7 bases. The CDR3 is made up of 14 amino acids. In germline, CDR1 is DFQATT, CDR2 SNEGSKA (reference sequence). With V trimmed by 3 bases and J by 5 bases, 10 bases remained unmatched. The CDR3 coding sequence is TGCAGTGCTAGCACCCAAGGCAGGGGGAACGAGCAGTACTTC. This encodes CSASTQGRGNEQYF.

This clonotype was counted between two and nine times. The chain is built from TRBV5-6 and TRBJ2-3; 11 positions match TRBD2. After removal of 4 bases from V and 0 bases from J, the junction contained 13 bases not matched to a gene. Germline V gene data show CDR1 as SGHDT and CDR2 as YYEEEE. This CDR3 spans 19 amino acids. As DNA, the CDR3 is TGTGCCAGCAGCGCGGCCCTAGCGGGGGGCTCCGTTAGCACAGATACGCAGTATTTT. Protein product: CASSAALAGGSVSTDTQYF.

This clonotype came up a few times. V gene TRBV6-1 combines with J gene TRBJ2-7; 7 nucleotides line up with TRBD1. Per germline, CDR1 MNHNS and CDR2 SASEGT. V shed 9 bases and J 5 bases; nucleotides not matched to a gene: 13. This CDR3 spans 14 amino acids. CDR3 residues: CASQNQQGLDEQYF. The CDR3 region has the DNA TGTGCCAGTCAAAACCAACAGGGGCTCGACGAGCAGTACTTC.

This sequence joins TRBV20-1 and TRBJ2-1, with 9 bases that match TRBD2. Trimming took 3 bases from V and 8 from J; bases not matched to a gene: 8. The CDR3 runs to 14 residues. Germline CDR1 is DFQATT and CDR2 is SNEGSKA (reference sequence). CDR3 in amino acids: CSASMIAGAYEQFF. CDR3 bases: TGCAGTGCTAGTATGATAGCGGGAGCTTATGAGCAGTTCTTC.

This clonotype was detected only a few times. The rearrangement links TRBV5-1 to TRBJ2-1; D gene unclear. CDR1 SGHRS and CDR2 YFSETQ come from the germline V gene. The CDR3 has 14 residues. V lost 0 bases and J 6 bases, leaving 10 bases between the germline ends. CDR3 amino acids: CASSLGFVGNEQFF. The CDR3 region has the DNA TGCGCCAGCAGCTTGGGATTTGTGGGCAATGAGCAGTTCTTC.

Notes on this clonotype: The junction differs from germline at one of its ends, possibly a read error. The rearrangement joins TRBV3-1 to TRBJ2-7; D ambiguous. CDR1 is LGHDT, CDR2 YNNKEL, per germline (reference sequence). The length of the CDR3 is 15 residues. The CDR3 DNA sequence: TGCGCCAGCAGCAACAATCCCCTTCGACCCTACGAGCAGTACTTC. It codes for CASSNNPLRPYEQYF.

The chain joins TRBV28 to TRBJ1-1; D perhaps matches TRBD1 (6 bases). Deletions cut 7 bases from V and 4 bases from J, with 16 bases between. The CDR3 covers 14 residues. Germline assignment: CDR1 MDHEN and CDR2 SYDVKM. The CDR3, as DNA: TGTGCCAGCATTGGGGGGGCGGATAGCACTGAAGCTTTCTTT. Its protein product is CASIGGADSTEAFF.

The J gene is TRBJ2-3, the V gene TRBV28, with a weak D call TRBD1 (5 bases). Per the germline V gene, CDR1 is MDHEN and CDR2 is SYDVKM. The V gene lost 7 bases and the J gene lost 1 base, with 21 bases spanning the gap. The length of the CDR3 is 17 residues. The DNA of the CDR3 is TGTGCCAGCACGTTCCCAAACAAGGGGCCACGCACAGATACGCAGTATTTT. Residues: CASTFPNKGPRTDTQYF.